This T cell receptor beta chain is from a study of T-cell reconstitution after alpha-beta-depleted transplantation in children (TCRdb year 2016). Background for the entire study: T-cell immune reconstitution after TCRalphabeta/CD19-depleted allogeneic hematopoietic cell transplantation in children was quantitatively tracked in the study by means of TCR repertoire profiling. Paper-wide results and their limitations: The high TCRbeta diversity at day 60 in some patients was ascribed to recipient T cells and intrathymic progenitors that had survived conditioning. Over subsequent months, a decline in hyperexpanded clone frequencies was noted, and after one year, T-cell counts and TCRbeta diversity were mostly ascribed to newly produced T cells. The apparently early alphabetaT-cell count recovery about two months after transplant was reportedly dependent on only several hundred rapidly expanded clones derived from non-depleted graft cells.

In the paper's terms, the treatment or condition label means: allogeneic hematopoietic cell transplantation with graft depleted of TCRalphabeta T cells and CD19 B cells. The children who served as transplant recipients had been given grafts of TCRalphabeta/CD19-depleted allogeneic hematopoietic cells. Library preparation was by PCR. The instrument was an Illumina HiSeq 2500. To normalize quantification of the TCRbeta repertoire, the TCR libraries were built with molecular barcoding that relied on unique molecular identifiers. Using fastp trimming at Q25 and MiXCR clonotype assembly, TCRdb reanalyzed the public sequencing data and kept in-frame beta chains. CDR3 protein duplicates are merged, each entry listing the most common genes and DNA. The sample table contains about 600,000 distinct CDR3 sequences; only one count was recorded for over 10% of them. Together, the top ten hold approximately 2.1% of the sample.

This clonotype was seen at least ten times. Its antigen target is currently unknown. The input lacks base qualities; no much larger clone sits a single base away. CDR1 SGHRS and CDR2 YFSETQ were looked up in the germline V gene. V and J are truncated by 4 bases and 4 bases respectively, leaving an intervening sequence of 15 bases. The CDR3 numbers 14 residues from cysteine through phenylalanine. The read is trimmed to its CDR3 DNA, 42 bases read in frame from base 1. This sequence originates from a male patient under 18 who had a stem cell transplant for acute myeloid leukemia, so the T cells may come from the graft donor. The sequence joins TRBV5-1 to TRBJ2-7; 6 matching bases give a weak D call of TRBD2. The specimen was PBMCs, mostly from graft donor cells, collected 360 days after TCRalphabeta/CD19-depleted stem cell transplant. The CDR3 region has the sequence CASSPRRERYEQYF. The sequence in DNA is TGCGCCAGCAGCCCTAGGAGGGAGCGGTACGAGCAGTACTTC.